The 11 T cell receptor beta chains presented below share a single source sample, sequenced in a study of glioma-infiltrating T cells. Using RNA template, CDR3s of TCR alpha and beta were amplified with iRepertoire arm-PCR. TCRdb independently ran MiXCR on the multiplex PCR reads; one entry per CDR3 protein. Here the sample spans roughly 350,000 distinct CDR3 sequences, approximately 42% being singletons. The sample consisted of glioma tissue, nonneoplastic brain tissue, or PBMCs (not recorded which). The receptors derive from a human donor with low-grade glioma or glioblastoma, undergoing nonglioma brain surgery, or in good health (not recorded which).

DNA of the CDR3: TGTGCCAGCAGTTACTCGACCGTCTCCTACGAGCAGTACTTC. Translation gives CASSYSTVSYEQYF. V is TRBV6-6 and J is TRBJ2-7; D ambiguous. V dropped 0 bases and J dropped 0 bases, with 6 bases sitting between them. Per the germline V gene, CDR1 is MNHNY and CDR2 is SVGAGI (reference sequence). This CDR3 is 14 amino acids long.

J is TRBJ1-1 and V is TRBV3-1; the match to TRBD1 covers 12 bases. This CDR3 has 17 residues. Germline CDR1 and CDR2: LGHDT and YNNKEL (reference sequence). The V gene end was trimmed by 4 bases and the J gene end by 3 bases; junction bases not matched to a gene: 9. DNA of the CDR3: TGTGCCAGCAGCCCGGGACAGGGGGCATTCTGGGACACTGAAGCTTTCTTT. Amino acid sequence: CASSPGQGAFWDTEAFF.

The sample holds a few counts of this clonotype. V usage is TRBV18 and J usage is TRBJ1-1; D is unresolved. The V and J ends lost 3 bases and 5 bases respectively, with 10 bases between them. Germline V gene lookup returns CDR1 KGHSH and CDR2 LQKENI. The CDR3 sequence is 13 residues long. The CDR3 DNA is TGTGCCAGCTCACCGGAACTCAAGACTGAAGCTTTCTTT. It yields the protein CASSPELKTEAFF.

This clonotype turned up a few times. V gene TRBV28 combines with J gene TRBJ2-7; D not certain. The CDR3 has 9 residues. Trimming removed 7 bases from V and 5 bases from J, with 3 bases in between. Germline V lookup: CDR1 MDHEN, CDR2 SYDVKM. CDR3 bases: TGTGCCAGCACAAACGAGCAGTACTTC. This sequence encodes CASTNEQYF. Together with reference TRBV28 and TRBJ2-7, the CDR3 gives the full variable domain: DVKVTQSSRYLVKRTGEKVFLECVQDMDHENMFWYRQDPGLGLRLIYFSYDVKMKEKGDIPEGYSVSREKKERFSLILESASTNQTSMYLCASTNEQYFGPGTRLTVT.

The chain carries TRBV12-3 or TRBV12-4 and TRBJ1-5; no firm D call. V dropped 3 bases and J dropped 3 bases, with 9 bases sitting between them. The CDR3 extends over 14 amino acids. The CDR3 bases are TGTGCCAGCAGTTTCCGGGTCGACAATCAGCCCCAGCATTTT. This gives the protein CASSFRVDNQPQHF.

CDR3 sequence: CSARDRTEETQYF. CDR3 DNA sequence: TGCAGTGCTAGAGATCGGACAGAAGAGACCCAGTACTTC. V is TRBV20-1 and J is TRBJ2-5; D is perhaps TRBD1 (6 bases). This CDR3 contains 13 residues. Trimming removed 0 bases from V and 3 bases from J, with 8 bases in between. The germline V gene has CDR1 DFQATT and CDR2 SNEGSKA (reference sequence).

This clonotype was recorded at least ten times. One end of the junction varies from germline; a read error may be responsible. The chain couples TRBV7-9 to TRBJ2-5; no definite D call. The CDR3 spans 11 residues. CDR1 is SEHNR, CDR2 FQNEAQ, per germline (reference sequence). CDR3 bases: TGTGCCAGCAGTTTAGTCGAGACCCAGTACTTC. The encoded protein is CASSLVETQYF.

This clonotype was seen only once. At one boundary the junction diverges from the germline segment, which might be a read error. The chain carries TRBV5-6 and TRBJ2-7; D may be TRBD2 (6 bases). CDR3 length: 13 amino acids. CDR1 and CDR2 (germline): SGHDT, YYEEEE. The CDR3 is CPSSWGGAYEQYF. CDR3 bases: TGTCCCAGCAGCTGGGGCGGGGCCTACGAGCAGTACTTC.

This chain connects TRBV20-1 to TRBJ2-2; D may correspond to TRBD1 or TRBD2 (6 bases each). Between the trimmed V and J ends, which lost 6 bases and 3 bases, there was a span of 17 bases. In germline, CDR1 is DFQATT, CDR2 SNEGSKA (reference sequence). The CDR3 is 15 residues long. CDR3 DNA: TGCAGTGCCGAAGAGGGGGGCCCGGACACCGGGGAGCTGTTTTTT. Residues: CSAEEGGPDTGELFF.

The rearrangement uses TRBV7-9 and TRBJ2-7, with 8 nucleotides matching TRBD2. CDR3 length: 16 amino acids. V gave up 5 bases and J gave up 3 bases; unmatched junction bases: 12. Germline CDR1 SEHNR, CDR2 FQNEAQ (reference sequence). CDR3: CASSLYGSGRDYEQYF. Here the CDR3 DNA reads TGTGCCAGCAGCCTCTACGGGAGCGGGAGAGACTACGAGCAGTACTTC.

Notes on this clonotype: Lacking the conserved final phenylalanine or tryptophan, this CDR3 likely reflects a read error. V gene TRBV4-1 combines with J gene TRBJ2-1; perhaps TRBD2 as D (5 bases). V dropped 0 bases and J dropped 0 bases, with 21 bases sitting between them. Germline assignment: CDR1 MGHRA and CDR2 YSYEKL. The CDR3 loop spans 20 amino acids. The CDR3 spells CASSQEGPNSVIVSYNEQFS. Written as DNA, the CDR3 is TGCGCCAGCAGCCAAGAGGGTCCCAATAGCGTGATCGTCTCCTACAATGAGCAGTTCTCC.